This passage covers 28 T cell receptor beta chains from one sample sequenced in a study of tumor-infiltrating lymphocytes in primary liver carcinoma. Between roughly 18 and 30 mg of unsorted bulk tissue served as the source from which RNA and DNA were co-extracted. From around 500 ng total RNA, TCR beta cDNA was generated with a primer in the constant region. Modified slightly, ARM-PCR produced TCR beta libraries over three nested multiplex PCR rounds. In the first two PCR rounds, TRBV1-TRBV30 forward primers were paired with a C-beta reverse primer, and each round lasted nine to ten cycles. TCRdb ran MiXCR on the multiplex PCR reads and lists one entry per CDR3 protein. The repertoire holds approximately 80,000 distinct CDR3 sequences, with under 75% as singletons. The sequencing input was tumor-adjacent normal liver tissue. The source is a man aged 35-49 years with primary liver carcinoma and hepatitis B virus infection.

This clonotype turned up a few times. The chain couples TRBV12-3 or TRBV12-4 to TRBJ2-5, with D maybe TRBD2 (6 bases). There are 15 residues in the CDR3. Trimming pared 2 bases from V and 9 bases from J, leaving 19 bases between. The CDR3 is CASSLLSGPLIAQYF. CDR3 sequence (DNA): TGTGCCAGCAGTTTATTGAGCGGGCCCCTAATTGCCCAGTACTTC.

The chain's CDR3 is CASSHSEENSPLHF. In DNA, the CDR3 is TGTGCCAGCAGCCACTCGGAGGAAAATTCACCCCTCCACTTT. V usage is TRBV14 and J usage is TRBJ1-6; D not resolved. CDR3 length: 14 residues. The germline gives CDR1 SGHDN, CDR2 FVKESK. Trimming removed 3 bases from V and 7 bases from J, with 10 bases in between.

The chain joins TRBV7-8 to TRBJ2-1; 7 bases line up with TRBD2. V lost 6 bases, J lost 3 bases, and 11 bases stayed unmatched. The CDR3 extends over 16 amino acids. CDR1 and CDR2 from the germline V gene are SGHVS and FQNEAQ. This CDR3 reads CASSPRTRGDYNEQFF. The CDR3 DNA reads TGTGCCAGCAGTCCGCGGACTAGGGGAGACTACAATGAGCAGTTCTTC.

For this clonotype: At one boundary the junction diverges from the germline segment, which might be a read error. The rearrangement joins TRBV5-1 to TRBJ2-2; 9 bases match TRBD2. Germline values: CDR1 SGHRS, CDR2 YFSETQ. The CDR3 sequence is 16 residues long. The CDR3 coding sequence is TGCGCTAGCAGCCCAACGCCGGCGGGAGGGAACGAGGAGCTGTTTTTT. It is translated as CASSPTPAGGNEELFF.

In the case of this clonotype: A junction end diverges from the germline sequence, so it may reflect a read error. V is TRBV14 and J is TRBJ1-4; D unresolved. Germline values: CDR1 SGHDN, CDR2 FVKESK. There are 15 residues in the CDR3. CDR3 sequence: CASSQGIFPDENLFF. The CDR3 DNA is TGTGCCAGTAGCCAAGGCATCTTTCCGGATGAAAATCTGTTTTTT.

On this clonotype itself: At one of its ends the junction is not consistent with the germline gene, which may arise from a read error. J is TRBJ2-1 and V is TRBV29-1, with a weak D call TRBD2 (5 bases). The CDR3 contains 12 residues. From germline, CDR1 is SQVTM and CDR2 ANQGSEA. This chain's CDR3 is CSVEGRYNERSF. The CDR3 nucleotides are TGCAGCGTTGAAGGCCGATACAATGAGCGGTCCTTC.

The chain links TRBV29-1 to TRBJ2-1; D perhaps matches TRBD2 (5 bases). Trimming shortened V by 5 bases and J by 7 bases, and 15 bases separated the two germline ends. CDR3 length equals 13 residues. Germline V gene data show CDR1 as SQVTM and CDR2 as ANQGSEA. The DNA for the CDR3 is TGCAGCGTTACCGGAGGAGAATTAAATGAGCAGTTCTTC. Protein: CSVTGGELNEQFF.

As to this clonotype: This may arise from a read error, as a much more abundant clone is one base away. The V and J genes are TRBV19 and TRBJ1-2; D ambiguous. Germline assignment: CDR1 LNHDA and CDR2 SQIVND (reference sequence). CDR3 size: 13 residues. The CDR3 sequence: CVSGRIPAYGYTF. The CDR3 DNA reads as TGTGTCAGTGGGAGGATACCAGCCTATGGCTACACCTTC. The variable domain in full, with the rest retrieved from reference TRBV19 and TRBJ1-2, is DGGITQSPKYLFRKEGQNVTLSCEQNLNHDAMYWYRQDPGQGLRLIYYSQIVNDFQKGDIAEGYSVSREKKESFPLTVTSAQKNPTAFYLCVSGRIPAYGYTFGSGTRLTVV.

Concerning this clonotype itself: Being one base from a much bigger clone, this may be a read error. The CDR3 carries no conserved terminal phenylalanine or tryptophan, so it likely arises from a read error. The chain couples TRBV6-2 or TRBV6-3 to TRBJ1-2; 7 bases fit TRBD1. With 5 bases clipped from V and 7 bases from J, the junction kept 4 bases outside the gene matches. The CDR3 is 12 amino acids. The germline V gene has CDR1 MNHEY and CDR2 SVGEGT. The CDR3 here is CASSQTGAGYTI. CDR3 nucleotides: TGTGCCAGCAGTCAAACAGGGGCTGGCTACACCATC.

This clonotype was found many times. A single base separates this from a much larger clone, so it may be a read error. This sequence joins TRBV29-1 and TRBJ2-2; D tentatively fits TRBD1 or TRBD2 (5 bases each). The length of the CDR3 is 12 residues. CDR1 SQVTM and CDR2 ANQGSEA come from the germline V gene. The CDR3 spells CSVGQDTGELLF. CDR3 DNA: TGCAGCGTTGGGCAGGACACCGGGGAGCTGCTTTTT.

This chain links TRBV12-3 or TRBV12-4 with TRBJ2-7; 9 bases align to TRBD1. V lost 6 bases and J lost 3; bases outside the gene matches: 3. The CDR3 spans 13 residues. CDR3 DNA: TGTGCCAGCAGGAGGACAGGGGTCTACGAGCAGTACTTC. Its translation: CASRRTGVYEQYF.

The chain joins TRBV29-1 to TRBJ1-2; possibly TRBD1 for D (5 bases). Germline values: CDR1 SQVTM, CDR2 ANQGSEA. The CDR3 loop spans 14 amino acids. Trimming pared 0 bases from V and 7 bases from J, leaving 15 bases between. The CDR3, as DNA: TGCAGCGTTGAAGAAGAGACAGAATTTCGTGGCTACACCTTC. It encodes CSVEEETEFRGYTF. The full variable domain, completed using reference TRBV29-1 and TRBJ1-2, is SAVISQKPSRDICQRGTSLTIQCQVDSQVTMMFWYRQQPGQSLTLIATANQGSEATYESGFVIDKFPISRPNLTFSTLTVSNMSPEDSSIYLCSVEEETEFRGYTFGSGTRLTVV.

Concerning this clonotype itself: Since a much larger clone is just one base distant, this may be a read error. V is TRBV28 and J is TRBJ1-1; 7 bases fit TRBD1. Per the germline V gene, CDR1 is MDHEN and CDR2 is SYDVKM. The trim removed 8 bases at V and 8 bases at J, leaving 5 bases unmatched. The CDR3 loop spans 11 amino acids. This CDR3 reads CASWGQPEAFF. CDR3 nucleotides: TGTGCCAGCTGGGGACAGCCCGAAGCTTTCTTT.

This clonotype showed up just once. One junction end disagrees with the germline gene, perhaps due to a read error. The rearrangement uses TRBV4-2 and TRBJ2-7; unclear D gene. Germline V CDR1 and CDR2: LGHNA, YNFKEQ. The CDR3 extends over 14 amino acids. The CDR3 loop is CATSQETAIYEQYF. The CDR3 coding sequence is TGTGCCACCAGCCAAGAAACAGCAATCTACGAGCAGTACTTC.

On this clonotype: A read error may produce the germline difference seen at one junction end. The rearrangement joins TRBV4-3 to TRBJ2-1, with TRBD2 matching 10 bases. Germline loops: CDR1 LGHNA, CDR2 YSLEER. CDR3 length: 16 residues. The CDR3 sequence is CASRQNGLAVYNEQFF. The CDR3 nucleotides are TGCGCCAGCAGACAAAACGGACTAGCGGTATACAATGAACAGTTCTTC.

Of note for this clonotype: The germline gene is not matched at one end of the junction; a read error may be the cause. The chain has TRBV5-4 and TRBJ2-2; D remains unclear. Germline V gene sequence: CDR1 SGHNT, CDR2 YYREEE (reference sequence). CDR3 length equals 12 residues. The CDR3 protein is CTSSHHTGELFF. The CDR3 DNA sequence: TGTACCAGCAGCCATCACACCGGGGAGCTGTTTTTT.

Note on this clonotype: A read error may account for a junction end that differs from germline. CDR3 sequence: CASRLDRQGSTNTQYF. CDR3 nucleotides: TGTGCCAGCAGATTAGACAGACAGGGAAGCACAAATACGCAGTATTTT. J is TRBJ2-3 and V is TRBV12-3 or TRBV12-4; TRBD1 matches at 7 bases. This CDR3 is built from 16 residues.

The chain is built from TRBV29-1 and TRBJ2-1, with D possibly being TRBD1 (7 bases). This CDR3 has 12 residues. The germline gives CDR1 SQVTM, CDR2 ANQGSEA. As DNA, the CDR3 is TGCAGTACCCGTCCAGGGGGGAATGAGCAGTTCTTC. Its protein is CSTRPGGNEQFF.

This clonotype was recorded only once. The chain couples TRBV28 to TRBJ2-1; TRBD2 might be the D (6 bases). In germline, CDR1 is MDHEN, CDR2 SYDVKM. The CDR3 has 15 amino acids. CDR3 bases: TGTGCTAGCCCAGCCAGCGGAGGGCCGCTTTCTGAGCAGTTCTTC. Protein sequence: CASPASGGPLSEQFF.

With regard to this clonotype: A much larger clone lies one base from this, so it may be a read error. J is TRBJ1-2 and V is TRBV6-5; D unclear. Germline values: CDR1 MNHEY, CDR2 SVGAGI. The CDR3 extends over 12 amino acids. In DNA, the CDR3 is TGTACCACCCTAGACCTTGCCGCAATGCACACCTTC. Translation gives CTTLDLAAMHTF.

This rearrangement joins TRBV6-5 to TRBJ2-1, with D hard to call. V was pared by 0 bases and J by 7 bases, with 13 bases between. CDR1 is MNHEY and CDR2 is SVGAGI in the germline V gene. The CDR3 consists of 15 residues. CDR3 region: CASSYSAGRVNEQFF. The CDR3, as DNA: TGTGCCAGCAGTTACTCGGCAGGCAGAGTAAATGAGCAGTTCTTC.

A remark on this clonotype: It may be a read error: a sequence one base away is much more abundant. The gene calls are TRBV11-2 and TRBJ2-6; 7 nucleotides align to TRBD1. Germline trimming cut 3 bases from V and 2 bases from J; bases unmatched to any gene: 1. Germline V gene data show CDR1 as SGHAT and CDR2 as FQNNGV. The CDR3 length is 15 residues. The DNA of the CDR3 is TGTGCCAGCAGCTTTGACAGGGCTGGGGCCAACGTCCTGACTTTC. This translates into CASSFDRAGANVLTF.

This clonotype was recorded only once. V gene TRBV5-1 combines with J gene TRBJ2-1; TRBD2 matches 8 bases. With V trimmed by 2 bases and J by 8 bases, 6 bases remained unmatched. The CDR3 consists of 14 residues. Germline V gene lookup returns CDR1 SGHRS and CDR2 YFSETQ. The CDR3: CASSFSGAYYEQFF. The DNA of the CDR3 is TGCGCCAGCAGCTTTAGCGGGGCTTACTATGAGCAGTTCTTC. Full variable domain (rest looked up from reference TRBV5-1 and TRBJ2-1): KAGVTQTPRYLIKTRGQQVTLSCSPISGHRSVSWYQQTPGQGLQFLFEYFSETQRNKGNFPGRFSGRQFSNSRSEMNVSTLELGDSALYLCASSFSGAYYEQFFGPGTRLTVL.

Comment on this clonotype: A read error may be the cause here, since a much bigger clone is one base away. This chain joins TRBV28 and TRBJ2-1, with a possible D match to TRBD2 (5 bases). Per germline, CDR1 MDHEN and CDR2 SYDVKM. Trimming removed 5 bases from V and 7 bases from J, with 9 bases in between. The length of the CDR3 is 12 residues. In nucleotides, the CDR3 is TGTGCCAGCAGTCCGGACTCGAATGAGCAGTTCTTC. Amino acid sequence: CASSPDSNEQFF.

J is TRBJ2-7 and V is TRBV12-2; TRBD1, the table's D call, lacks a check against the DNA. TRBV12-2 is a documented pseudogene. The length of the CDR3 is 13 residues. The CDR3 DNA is TGTGCGAGCGGCTTAGGTTCAGGGGGCGAGCAGTACTTC. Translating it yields CASGLGSGGEQYF.

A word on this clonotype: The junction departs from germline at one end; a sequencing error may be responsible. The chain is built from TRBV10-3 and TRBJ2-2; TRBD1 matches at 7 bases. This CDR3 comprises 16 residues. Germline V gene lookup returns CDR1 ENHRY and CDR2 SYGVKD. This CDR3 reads CAIMGTEGGDAGELFF. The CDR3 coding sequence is TGTGCCATCATGGGGACAGAAGGTGGGGACGCCGGGGAGTTGTTTTTT.

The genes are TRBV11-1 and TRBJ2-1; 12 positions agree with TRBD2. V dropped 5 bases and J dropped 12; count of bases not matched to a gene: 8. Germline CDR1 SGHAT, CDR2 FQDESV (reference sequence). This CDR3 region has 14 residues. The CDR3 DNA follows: TGTGCCAGCAGCCCGAGACTAGCGGGAGCGCTGCAGTTCTTC. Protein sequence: CASSPRLAGALQFF.

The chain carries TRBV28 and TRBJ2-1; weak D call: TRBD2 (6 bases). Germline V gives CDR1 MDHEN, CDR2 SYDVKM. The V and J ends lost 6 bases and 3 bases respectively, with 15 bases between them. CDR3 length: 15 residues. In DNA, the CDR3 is TGTGCCAGCAGCCTCGGGAGCAGATTCTACAATGAGCAGTTCTTC. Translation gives CASSLGSRFYNEQFF.